The clone carrying this T cell receptor beta chain has a count of ten or more. Its specificity is unknown. Via MiXCR, TCRdb re-called the 5' RACE reads, giving one row per CDR3 protein. Of about 790,000 distinct CDR3 sequences detected, 15% to 20% appear once; the ten largest clones hold roughly 13%. V shed 6 bases and J shed 7 bases, with 13 bases lying between them. The CDR3 spans 13 residues. The source of the sample is a study of identical twins. Study results and caveats: Fewer insertions marked abundant cord blood beta clonotypes; young adult naive trended weakly, memory not at all. Interpretation of the results relied on cross-sectional statistical analysis and not on following the same donors. Compared with unrelated sharing, twin-shared out-of-frame alpha sequences had more low-probability sequences. Twins' excess sharing was less marked for out-of-frame beta sequences.

Another study also made use of these data, one on T cells expressing NK-cell markers.

The chain joins TRBV12-3 or TRBV12-4 to TRBJ2-1; TRBD2 is a possible D gene (6 bases). The receptor's source is a woman between 18 and 29 years old in good health. The sequenced sample was PBMCs. CDR3 protein: CASSLTRSNEQFF. For the CDR3, the DNA is TGTGCCAGCAGCTTGACTAGGTCGAATGAGCAGTTCTTC.